A selection of T cell receptor beta chains follows, all from one sample in a study of beta chain features in type 1 diabetes. Here immunoSEQ multiplex PCR was the method, and the copy in TCRdb shows in-frame clones only, minus some. The table shows fewer than 150,000 clones, with 6.9% occurring only once. The material sequenced was central memory CD4+ T cells from blood. The source is a woman aged 30 to 39 in good health. CDR3s include the opening cysteine and the closing phenylalanine or tryptophan. Fields, in order: D gene, J gene, V gene, clone size, CDR3 DNA, CDR3 protein. D genes are given only for firm matches. Only part of the rows carry a size: once, few, many, or a class if the clone is expanded.

. TRBJ1-1 TRBV15 . TGTGCCACCAGCAGAGATCTCAGGAACACTGAAGCTTTCTTT CATSRDLRNTEAFF
. TRBJ2-3 TRBV7-2 many TGTGCCAGCAGCTCCGGGAGCACAGATACGCAGTATTTT CASSSGSTDTQYF
. TRBJ2-7 TRBV7-9 . TGTGCCAGCAGCTTAGACCGACAGCGAACCTACGAGCAGTACTTC CASSLDRQRTYEQYF
. TRBJ1-2 TRBV6-5 . TGTGCCAGCAGTTCCCGGGGGAGCTATGGCTACACCTTC CASSSRGSYGYTF
. TRBJ2-6 TRBV18 few TGTGCCAGCTCACCAGACGTTGGCAGGGTGTCCCTCGGGGCCAACGTCCTGACTTTC CASSPDVGRVSLGANVLTF
TRBD1 TRBJ1-4 TRBV9 few TGTGCCAGCAGCCCAAATGGACAGGGTGCTAATGAAAAACTGTTTTTT CASSPNGQGANEKLFF
TRBD2 TRBJ2-3 TRBV29-1 . TGCAGCGCCCCCGGACGGAGACTAGCGGGAGGGCCAGATACGCAGTATTTT CSAPGRRLAGGPDTQYF
TRBD2 TRBJ2-7 TRBV11-2 few TGTGCCAGCAGCCCTAGCCGTCTAGCGGGAGTAATCTACGAGCAGTACTTC CASSPSRLAGVIYEQYF
TRBD1 TRBJ2-5 TRBV28 few TGTGCCACCTCAGGGGACAGCCAAGAGACCCAGTACTTC CATSGDSQETQYF
. TRBJ2-7 TRBV7-8 . TGTGCCAGCAGCCTTGCTTGGAGCCAGCAGTACTTC CASSLAWSQQYF
. TRBJ2-7 TRBV9 many TGTGCCAGCAGCGTAGAGGCCCGGAGCGAGCAGTACTTC CASSVEARSEQYF
. TRBJ1-5 TRBV19 . TGTGCCAGTACTTTTGGACAGTATAGCAATCAGCCCCAGCATTTT CASTFGQYSNQPQHF
TRBD2 TRBJ2-7 TRBV11-2 . TGTGCCAGCAGCTACGTGGCGGGAGCTTCCTACGAGCAGTACTTC CASSYVAGASYEQYF
. TRBJ1-3 TRBV16 few TGTGCCAGCAGCCAATCAACAGGGTCTGGAAACACCATATATTTT CASSQSTGSGNTIYF
TRBD2 TRBJ2-3 TRBV28 few TGTGCCAGCAGCCGGACTAGTGAGGGAGATACGCAGTATTTT CASSRTSEGDTQYF
. TRBJ2-1 TRBV29-1 . TGCAGCGCAGTAGCGAGAAACAATGAGCAGTTCTTC CSAVARNNEQFF
TRBD2 TRBJ2-2 TRBV7-8 few TGTGCCAGCAGCTTGGGGGGACTAGGCTCCGGGGAGCTGTTTTTT CASSLGGLGSGELFF
. TRBJ1-1 TRBV29-1 many TGCAGCGTTGCCCGTATAGAGGACACTGAAGCTTTCTTT CSVARIEDTEAFF
TRBD1 TRBJ2-1 TRBV18 few TGTGCCAGCGCTCGGTCGGGACAGGCCATACCCAATGAGCAGTTCTTC CASARSGQAIPNEQFF
TRBD1 TRBJ2-2 TRBV9 few TGTGCCAGCAGCGGGGACAGGGGGCTCGTCGGGGAGCTGTTTTTT CASSGDRGLVGELFF
TRBD1 TRBJ2-5 TRBV7-7 few TGTGCTAGCAGCTCCTCGGGACAGCAAGAGACCCAGTACTTC CASSSSGQQETQYF
. TRBJ1-4 TRBV2 few TGTGCCAGCAGGCAACAGGGCGGTGGTAATGAAAAACTGTTTTTT CASRQQGGGNEKLFF
TRBD1 TRBJ2-7 TRBV4-2 . TGTGCCAGCAGCCGTACCGGGACAGGATCCTACGAGCAGTACTTC CASSRTGTGSYEQYF
TRBD1 TRBJ2-7 TRBV5-8 few TGTGCCAGCAGCCAGTGGACAGGGATCTCCTACGAGCAGTACTTC CASSQWTGISYEQYF
TRBD1 TRBJ2-5 TRBV15 few TGTGCCACCAGCTCAGGACAGGGGGCCTTGGGGCAAGAGACCCAGTACTTC CATSSGQGALGQETQYF
. TRBJ1-1 TRBV25-1 few TGTGCCAGCAGTGAGGGGCCGTGGGGGAACACTGAAGCTTTCTTT CASSEGPWGNTEAFF
TRBD1 TRBJ1-1 TRBV23-1 . TGCGCCAGCAGGAGGACAGGGGAAGCTTTCTTT CASRRTGEAFF
TRBD1 TRBJ1-5 TRBV18 few TGTGCCAGCTCACCACAATCCGGGACAGGGGGCAATCAGCCCCAGCATTTT CASSPQSGTGGNQPQHF
TRBD1 TRBJ1-1 TRBV6-5 few TGTGCCAGCAGTCACCCAGGGGGCACTGAAGCTTTCTTT CASSHPGGTEAFF
TRBD1 TRBJ1-5 TRBV19 . TGTGCCAGTAGTAGCCGGACAGGGGCCAATCAGCCCCAGCATTTT CASSSRTGANQPQHF
TRBD1 TRBJ2-7 TRBV4-1 few TGCGCCAGCAGCCAAGACCCGGGACAGGGGGTTTCAAACGAGCAGTACTTC CASSQDPGQGVSNEQYF
TRBD1 TRBJ2-7 TRBV5-1 few TGCGCCAGCAGCTTGGAATCTCCCGGGACAGCATTCTCCTACGAGCAGTACTTC CASSLESPGTAFSYEQYF
TRBD1 TRBJ2-7 TRBV7-2 . TGTGCCAGCAGCTTAGCAGGGGGCGGCTCCTACGAGCAGTACTTC CASSLAGGGSYEQYF
. TRBJ1-4 TRBV5-1 . TGCGCCAGCCCGGAGCATAACACTAATGAAAAACTGTTTTTT CASPEHNTNEKLFF
. TRBJ2-3 TRBV11-2 . TGTGCCAGCAGCTTAGGCGGGCTAGCAAGCACTAGCACAGATACGCAGTATTTT CASSLGGLASTSTDTQYF
. TRBJ1-2 TRBV5-8 few TGTGCCAGCAGCTTGTATCCAGGGGTAAACTATGGCTACACCTTC CASSLYPGVNYGYTF
. TRBJ2-1 TRBV19 many TGTGCCAGTAGTACTAGCCAGAGAGCGAATGAGCAGTTCTTC CASSTSQRANEQFF
. TRBJ2-5 TRBV11-1 few TGTGCCAGCAGCTCATACAGGCGGCAAGAGACCCAGTACTTC CASSSYRRQETQYF
. TRBJ2-2 TRBV7-2 few TGTGCCAGCAACAAACAGGGATCGAACACCGGGGAGCTGTTTTTT CASNKQGSNTGELFF
. TRBJ2-3 TRBV7-9 . TGTGCCAGCAGCTTTAAATCCCTATCAGATACGCAGTATTTT CASSFKSLSDTQYF
. TRBJ2-5 TRBV11-2 . TGTGCCAGCAGCTTAGTAACCGGGACCCAGTACTTC CASSLVTGTQYF
TRBD2 TRBJ2-2 TRBV9 . TGTGCCAGCAGCCCCAGACTAGCGGGTACCACCGGGGAGCTGTTTTTT CASSPRLAGTTGELFF